This T cell receptor beta chain appears in the sequencing data of a study of CD8+ T cells in alopecia areata. Regarding this clone: The antigen remains unidentified.

Overall study results and limits: Scalp sample data also include resident alphabeta T cells from normal skin. Especially in alopecia totalis/universalis, lesional scalp showed greater clonality than normal scalp did. It was less clear whether patients shared TCRs than it was in mice, possibly because of HLA.

The CDR3 totals 13 residues. Per the germline V gene, CDR1 is MNHEY and CDR2 is SVGAGI. V was trimmed by 2 bases and J by 4 bases, leaving 6 bases between them. Extraction of RNA preceded its reverse transcription into cDNA, which served as the sequencing template. The repertoire was sequenced with immunoSEQ multiplex PCR; TCRdb's copy has only in-frame clones and lacks some. The sample contains 95,000 to 110,000 clones, approximately 58% of which appear only once. V and J are TRBV6-5 and TRBJ1-5; D not certain. This sequence was found in a human donor in good health. Source material: CD4+ T cells sorted from blood. The CDR3 nucleotides are TGTGCCAGCAGTTACCGAGAGAATCAGCCCCAGCATTTT. The encoded protein is CASSYRENQPQHF.